This TCR beta chain was retrieved from a study of T cell changes during pregnancy in multiple sclerosis. Trimming cost V 5 bases and J 1 base, with 8 bases left between them. This CDR3 region has 13 residues. Germline CDR1 is KGHSY and CDR2 is FQNENV. Assay: immunoSEQ multiplex PCR; the TCRdb copy retains only in-frame clones and omits some. The table records 55,000 to 85,000 clones, 75% to 95% of them present only once. This sequence originates from a female donor with multiple sclerosis, enrolled in a pregnancy study. The V call is TRBV16, the J call TRBJ1-1; D gene uncertain. The sequenced sample was peripheral blood, obtained in the third trimester of pregnancy. CDR3: CASSGPANTEAFF. The CDR3 DNA is TGTGCCAGCAGCGGCCCCGCGAACACTGAAGCTTTCTTT.